A selection of T cell receptor beta chains follows, all from one sample in a study of OX40 agonist ivuxolimab in advanced cancers. Clones were sequenced by immunoSEQ multiplex PCR, and TCRdb holds only the in-frame ones, with some missing. This table has 15,000 to 20,000 clones, about three quarters appearing once. Sample: CD4+ or CD8+ T cells sorted from blood, taken in a trial of the OX40 agonist ivuxolimab. The receptor set was obtained from an adult with an advanced solid tumor such as melanoma, head and neck, liver or kidney cancer. The CDR3 runs from the conserved cysteine through the conserved F or W. D genes are given only for firm matches. Rows give clone size only sometimes, using once, few, many, or a class for an expanded clone.

j_call: TRBJ1-1
clone_size: .
d_call: .
v_call: TRBV10-2
cdr3_aa: CASSESRREGWMNTEAFF
cdr3_nt: TGCGCCAGCAGTGAGTCGCGGAGGGAGGGTTGGATGAACACTGAAGCTTTCTTT

j_call: TRBJ2-7
clone_size: .
d_call: .
v_call: TRBV9
cdr3_aa: CASSLRPDSYEQYF
cdr3_nt: TGTGCCAGCAGCCTCCGACCTGACTCCTACGAGCAGTACTTC

j_call: TRBJ2-7
clone_size: .
d_call: TRBD1
v_call: TRBV4-3
cdr3_aa: CASSQGTGPSEQYF
cdr3_nt: TGCGCCAGCAGCCAAGGGACAGGGCCTAGCGAGCAGTACTTC

j_call: TRBJ1-1
clone_size: .
d_call: .
v_call: TRBV9
cdr3_aa: CASSLSVTTEAFF
cdr3_nt: TGTGCCAGCAGCCTATCTGTGACCACTGAAGCTTTCTTT

j_call: TRBJ2-7
clone_size: few
d_call: .
v_call: TRBV7-9
cdr3_aa: CASSLAEYEQYF
cdr3_nt: TGTGCCAGCAGCTTAGCTGAGTACGAGCAGTACTTC

j_call: TRBJ2-1
clone_size: once
d_call: .
v_call: TRBV5-6
cdr3_aa: CASSLGGARGFEQFF
cdr3_nt: TGTGCCAGCAGCTTGGGAGGGGCCCGGGGGTTTGAGCAGTTCTTC

j_call: TRBJ2-1
clone_size: .
d_call: .
v_call: TRBV6-5
cdr3_aa: CASRRGRGNNEQFF
cdr3_nt: TGTGCCAGCAGAAGAGGGAGAGGCAACAATGAGCAGTTCTTC

j_call: TRBJ1-3
clone_size: .
d_call: .
v_call: TRBV7-4
cdr3_aa: CASSSVYDSGNTIYF
cdr3_nt: TGTGCCAGCAGCTCAGTTTACGACTCTGGAAACACCATATATTTT

j_call: TRBJ2-1
clone_size: .
d_call: TRBD2
v_call: TRBV5-1
cdr3_aa: CASSLAQREPYNEQFF
cdr3_nt: TGCGCCAGCAGCTTGGCCCAGCGGGAACCCTACAATGAGCAGTTCTTC

j_call: TRBJ1-2
clone_size: .
d_call: .
v_call: TRBV27
cdr3_aa: CASSSGTPNYGYTF
cdr3_nt: TGTGCCAGCAGTTCCGGGACACCTAACTATGGCTACACCTTC

j_call: TRBJ2-6
clone_size: .
d_call: TRBD2
v_call: TRBV7-2
cdr3_aa: CASSLLWDYSSGANVLTF
cdr3_nt: TGTGCCAGCAGCCTCCTGTGGGACTATAGCTCTGGGGCCAACGTCCTGACTTTC

j_call: TRBJ1-4
clone_size: .
d_call: TRBD1
v_call: TRBV27
cdr3_aa: CASKQGATNEKLFF
cdr3_nt: TGTGCCAGCAAACAGGGGGCAACTAATGAAAAACTGTTTTTT

j_call: TRBJ1-1
clone_size: .
d_call: .
v_call: TRBV2
cdr3_aa: CASSDGAPNTEAFF
cdr3_nt: TGTGCCAGCAGTGACGGCGCCCCGAACACTGAAGCTTTCTTT

j_call: TRBJ2-2
clone_size: .
d_call: TRBD1
v_call: TRBV7-9
cdr3_aa: CASSLDRRLHTTNTGELFF
cdr3_nt: TGTGCCAGCAGCCTGGACAGGAGACTACATACTACGAACACCGGGGAGCTGTTTTTT

j_call: TRBJ2-7
clone_size: .
d_call: .
v_call: TRBV13
cdr3_aa: CASSRGPGNEQYF
cdr3_nt: TGTGCCAGCAGCAGGGGACCTGGGAACGAGCAGTACTTC

j_call: TRBJ1-3
clone_size: .
d_call: .
v_call: TRBV29-1
cdr3_aa: CSVVSAADSSGNTIYF
cdr3_nt: TGCAGCGTTGTATCCGCGGCCGATAGCTCTGGAAACACCATATATTTT

j_call: TRBJ1-5
clone_size: .
d_call: .
v_call: TRBV21-1
cdr3_aa: CASSKQDSLNQPQHF
cdr3_nt: TGTGCCAGCAGCAAACAGGACAGCCTTAATCAGCCCCAGCATTTT

j_call: TRBJ1-1
clone_size: .
d_call: TRBD1
v_call: TRBV6-4
cdr3_aa: CASSLTGGRTEAFF
cdr3_nt: TGTGCCAGCAGTCTGACAGGGGGAAGGACTGAAGCTTTCTTT

j_call: TRBJ2-3
clone_size: .
d_call: .
v_call: TRBV7-2
cdr3_aa: CASSPVEDTQYF
cdr3_nt: TGTGCCAGCAGCCCGGTTGAAGATACGCAGTATTTT

j_call: TRBJ1-6
clone_size: .
d_call: .
v_call: TRBV7-2
cdr3_aa: CASSTGRSSYNSPLHF
cdr3_nt: TGTGCCAGCTCGACTGGGAGGAGCTCCTATAATTCACCCCTCCACTTT

j_call: TRBJ2-7
clone_size: .
d_call: TRBD1
v_call: TRBV7-6
cdr3_aa: CASSLEQGAGEQYF
cdr3_nt: TGTGCCAGCAGCTTAGAACAGGGGGCGGGGGAGCAGTACTTC

j_call: TRBJ2-2
clone_size: few
d_call: .
v_call: TRBV5-1
cdr3_aa: CASSPEGERNTGELFF
cdr3_nt: TGCGCCAGCAGCCCCGAGGGAGAGAGAAACACCGGGGAGCTGTTTTTT

j_call: TRBJ1-5
clone_size: .
d_call: TRBD1
v_call: TRBV29-1
cdr3_aa: CSARTGQNQPQHF
cdr3_nt: TGCAGCGCCCGGACAGGACAAAATCAGCCCCAGCATTTT

j_call: TRBJ1-1
clone_size: .
d_call: .
v_call: TRBV7-9
cdr3_aa: CASSSSQENTEAFF
cdr3_nt: TGTGCCAGCAGCAGCTCACAGGAGAACACTGAAGCTTTCTTT

j_call: TRBJ1-2
clone_size: .
d_call: TRBD1
v_call: TRBV9
cdr3_aa: CASSGQGVGYTF
cdr3_nt: TGTGCCAGCAGCGGACAGGGTGTAGGCTACACCTTC

j_call: TRBJ2-7
clone_size: few
d_call: TRBD1
v_call: TRBV5-6
cdr3_aa: CASSYRGVIYEQYF
cdr3_nt: TGTGCCAGCAGTTACAGGGGAGTAATCTACGAGCAGTACTTC

j_call: TRBJ2-4
clone_size: .
d_call: .
v_call: TRBV7-9
cdr3_aa: CASRGERDIQYF
cdr3_nt: TGTGCCAGCAGGGGTGAAAGAGACATTCAGTACTTC

j_call: TRBJ2-7
clone_size: .
d_call: TRBD1
v_call: TRBV7-9
cdr3_aa: CASSLSDRGPHEQYF
cdr3_nt: TGTGCCAGCAGCTTATCGGACAGGGGGCCCCACGAGCAGTACTTC

j_call: TRBJ2-7
clone_size: .
d_call: TRBD1
v_call: TRBV5-1
cdr3_aa: CASSMGTGNSYEQYF
cdr3_nt: TGCGCCAGCAGCATGGGGACAGGAAACTCCTACGAGCAGTACTTC

j_call: TRBJ2-3
clone_size: few
d_call: TRBD2
v_call: TRBV4-3
cdr3_aa: CASSQDWGSGADTQYF
cdr3_nt: TGCGCCAGCAGCCAAGACTGGGGTAGCGGGGCGGATACGCAGTATTTT

j_call: TRBJ1-1
clone_size: few
d_call: TRBD1
v_call: TRBV9
cdr3_aa: CASSAVQGASGEAFF
cdr3_nt: TGTGCCAGCAGCGCGGTACAGGGGGCGTCGGGCGAAGCTTTCTTT

j_call: TRBJ2-3
clone_size: medium-sized
d_call: TRBD2
v_call: TRBV4-3
cdr3_aa: CASSRSGAVDTQYF
cdr3_nt: TGCGCCAGCAGCCGAAGCGGGGCCGTAGATACGCAGTATTTT

j_call: TRBJ2-5
clone_size: .
d_call: TRBD2
v_call: TRBV9
cdr3_aa: CASSATSGEETQYF
cdr3_nt: TGTGCCAGCAGCGCCACTAGCGGAGAAGAGACCCAGTACTTC

j_call: TRBJ1-2
clone_size: few
d_call: .
v_call: TRBV4-3
cdr3_aa: CASSQDQGAAARGYGYTF
cdr3_nt: TGCGCCAGCAGCCAAGATCAAGGGGCCGCAGCAAGGGGATATGGCTACACCTTC

j_call: TRBJ2-3
clone_size: .
d_call: .
v_call: TRBV6-5
cdr3_aa: CASKFRVSTDTQYF
cdr3_nt: TGTGCCAGCAAGTTTAGGGTTAGCACAGATACGCAGTATTTT

j_call: TRBJ2-3
clone_size: .
d_call: .
v_call: TRBV9
cdr3_aa: CASSLRTDSTDTQYF
cdr3_nt: TGTGCCAGCAGCCTCCGGACGGATAGCACAGATACGCAGTATTTT

j_call: TRBJ2-4
clone_size: .
d_call: .
v_call: TRBV7-8
cdr3_aa: CASSFDGSTKNIQYF
cdr3_nt: TGTGCCAGCAGCTTCGACGGGAGTACCAAAAACATTCAGTACTTC

j_call: TRBJ1-6
clone_size: .
d_call: TRBD1
v_call: TRBV5-5
cdr3_aa: CASSWTAQGRDSPLHF
cdr3_nt: TGTGCCAGCAGCTGGACCGCACAGGGGAGGGATTCACCCCTCCACTTT

j_call: TRBJ2-7
clone_size: few
d_call: TRBD2
v_call: TRBV4-2
cdr3_aa: CASSQDLAGSYEQYF
cdr3_nt: TGTGCCAGCAGCCAAGACCTAGCGGGCTCCTACGAGCAGTACTTC

j_call: TRBJ2-5
clone_size: .
d_call: .
v_call: TRBV4-1
cdr3_aa: CASSQRAGAVQETQYF
cdr3_nt: TGCGCCAGCAGCCAAAGGGCAGGGGCCGTACAAGAGACCCAGTACTTC

j_call: TRBJ1-2
clone_size: .
d_call: .
v_call: TRBV7-9
cdr3_aa: CASSPSAQAIYGYTF
cdr3_nt: TGTGCCAGCAGCCCCTCCGCGCAGGCTATCTATGGCTACACCTTC

j_call: TRBJ1-2
clone_size: .
d_call: .
v_call: TRBV14
cdr3_aa: CASSPTGNYGYTF
cdr3_nt: TGTGCCAGCAGCCCCACGGGGAACTATGGCTACACCTTC

j_call: TRBJ1-3
clone_size: once
d_call: TRBD1
v_call: TRBV7-9
cdr3_aa: CASSSPWDRGNTIYF
cdr3_nt: TGTGCCAGCAGCAGCCCTTGGGACAGAGGAAACACCATATATTTT

j_call: TRBJ1-1
clone_size: few
d_call: TRBD1
v_call: TRBV5-1
cdr3_aa: CASSPGTVNTEAFF
cdr3_nt: TGCGCCAGCAGCCCTGGGACAGTGAACACTGAAGCTTTCTTT

j_call: TRBJ2-5
clone_size: few
d_call: TRBD1
v_call: TRBV28
cdr3_aa: CASSLQGAISETQYF
cdr3_nt: TGTGCCAGCAGTTTACAGGGGGCGATTTCAGAGACCCAGTACTTC

j_call: TRBJ1-1
clone_size: .
d_call: .
v_call: TRBV5-1
cdr3_aa: CASSLGGLNTEAFF
cdr3_nt: TGCGCCAGCAGCTTGGGGGGTTTGAACACTGAAGCTTTCTTT

j_call: TRBJ1-1
clone_size: once
d_call: .
v_call: TRBV12-5
cdr3_aa: CASGFSLGGARMNTEAFF
cdr3_nt: TGTGCTAGTGGTTTTAGTTTGGGGGGGGCGCGGATGAACACTGAAGCTTTCTTT

j_call: TRBJ2-7
clone_size: .
d_call: TRBD1
v_call: TRBV11-2
cdr3_aa: CASSLEGGTGVSHEQYF
cdr3_nt: TGTGCCAGCAGCTTAGAGGGGGGGACAGGGGTATCCCACGAGCAGTACTTC

j_call: TRBJ2-1
clone_size: .
d_call: TRBD2
v_call: TRBV19
cdr3_aa: CASSDRVLAGTNEQFF
cdr3_nt: TGTGCCAGTAGTGATCGAGTCCTAGCGGGGACCAATGAGCAGTTCTTC

j_call: TRBJ1-4
clone_size: .
d_call: .
v_call: TRBV7-9
cdr3_aa: CASSQPDSKALFF
cdr3_nt: TGTGCCAGCAGCCAACCCGACAGTAAGGCACTGTTTTTT

j_call: TRBJ2-3
clone_size: .
d_call: .
v_call: TRBV7-8
cdr3_aa: CASSLAEGTLVTQYF
cdr3_nt: TGTGCCAGCAGCTTAGCGGAGGGGACCTTGGTTACGCAGTATTTT

j_call: TRBJ1-1
clone_size: .
d_call: TRBD1
v_call: TRBV27
cdr3_aa: CASSFGQVTEAFF
cdr3_nt: TGTGCCAGCAGTTTCGGACAGGTTACTGAAGCTTTCTTT

j_call: TRBJ2-6
clone_size: .
d_call: .
v_call: TRBV7-9
cdr3_aa: CASSSTGSGGANVLTF
cdr3_nt: TGTGCCAGCAGCTCAACAGGTTCAGGAGGGGCCAACGTCCTGACTTTC

j_call: TRBJ2-7
clone_size: .
d_call: .
v_call: TRBV4-2
cdr3_aa: CASARDGIYEQYF
cdr3_nt: TGTGCCAGCGCCCGGGACGGAATCTACGAGCAGTACTTC